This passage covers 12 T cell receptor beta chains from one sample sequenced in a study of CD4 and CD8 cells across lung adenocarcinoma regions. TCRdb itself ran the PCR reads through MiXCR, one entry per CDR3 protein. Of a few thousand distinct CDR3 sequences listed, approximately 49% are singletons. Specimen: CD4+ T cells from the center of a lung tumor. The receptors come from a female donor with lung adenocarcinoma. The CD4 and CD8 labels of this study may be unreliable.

The CDR3 bases are TGTGCCAGCAGTTATCAGGGTCCTAATGAGCAGTTCTTC. This encodes CASSYQGPNEQFF. J is TRBJ2-1 and V is TRBV6-5, with D tentatively TRBD1 (5 bases). Germline CDR1 MNHEY, CDR2 SVGAGI. The CDR3 is 13 amino acids. Trimming took off 3 bases at V and 7 bases at J, with 10 bases between the two ends.

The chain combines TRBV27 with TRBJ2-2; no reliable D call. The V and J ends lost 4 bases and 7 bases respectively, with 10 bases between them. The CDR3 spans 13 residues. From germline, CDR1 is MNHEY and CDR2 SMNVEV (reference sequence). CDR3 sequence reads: CASSSTRVGELFF. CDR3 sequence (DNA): TGTGCCAGCAGTTCCACCCGGGTCGGGGAGCTGTTTTTT.

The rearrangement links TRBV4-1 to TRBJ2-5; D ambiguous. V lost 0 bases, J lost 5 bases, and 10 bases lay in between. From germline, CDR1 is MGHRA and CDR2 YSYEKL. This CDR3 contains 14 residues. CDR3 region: CASSQEGSSETQYF. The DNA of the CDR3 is TGCGCCAGCAGCCAAGAAGGTAGTTCGGAGACCCAGTACTTC.

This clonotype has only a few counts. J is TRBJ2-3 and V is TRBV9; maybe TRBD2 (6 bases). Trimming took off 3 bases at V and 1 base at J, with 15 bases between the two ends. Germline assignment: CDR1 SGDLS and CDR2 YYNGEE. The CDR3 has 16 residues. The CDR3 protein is CASSDGGKGRTDTQYF. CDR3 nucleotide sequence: TGTGCCAGCAGCGATGGCGGGAAGGGCCGCACAGATACGCAGTATTTT.

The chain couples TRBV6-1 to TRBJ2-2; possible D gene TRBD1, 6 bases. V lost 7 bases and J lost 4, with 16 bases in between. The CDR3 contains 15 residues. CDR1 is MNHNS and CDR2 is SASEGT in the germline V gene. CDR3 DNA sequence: TGTGCCAGCAATCTACAGGGAAGGTCCACCGGGGAGCTGTTTTTT. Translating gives CASNLQGRSTGELFF.

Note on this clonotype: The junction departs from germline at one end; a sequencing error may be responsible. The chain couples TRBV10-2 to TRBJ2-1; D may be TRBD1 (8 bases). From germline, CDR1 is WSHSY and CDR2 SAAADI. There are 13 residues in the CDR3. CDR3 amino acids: CASSEVRTGREYF. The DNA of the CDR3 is TGCGCCAGCAGTGAAGTGAGGACAGGGAGGGAGTACTTC.

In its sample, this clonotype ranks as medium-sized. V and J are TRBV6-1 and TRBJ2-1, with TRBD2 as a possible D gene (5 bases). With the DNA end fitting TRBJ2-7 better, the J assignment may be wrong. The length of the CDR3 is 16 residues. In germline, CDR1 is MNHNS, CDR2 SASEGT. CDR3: CASSEVGSAGPYEQYF. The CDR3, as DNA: TGTGCCAGCAGTGAAGTCGGATCGGCGGGCCCCTACGAGCAGTACTTC.

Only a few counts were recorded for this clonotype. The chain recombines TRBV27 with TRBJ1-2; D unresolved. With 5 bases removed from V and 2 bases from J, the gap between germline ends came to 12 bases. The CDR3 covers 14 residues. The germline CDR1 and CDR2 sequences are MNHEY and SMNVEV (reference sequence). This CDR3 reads CASSKGRQNYGYTF. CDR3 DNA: TGTGCCAGCAGTAAGGGCCGTCAAAACTATGGCTACACCTTC.

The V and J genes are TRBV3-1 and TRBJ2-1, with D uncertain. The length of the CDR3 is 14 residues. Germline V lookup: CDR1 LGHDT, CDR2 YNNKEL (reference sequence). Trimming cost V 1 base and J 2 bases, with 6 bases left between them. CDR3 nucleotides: TGTGCCAGCAGCCAAGGTGCCACCTACAATGAGCAGTTCTTC. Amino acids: CASSQGATYNEQFF.

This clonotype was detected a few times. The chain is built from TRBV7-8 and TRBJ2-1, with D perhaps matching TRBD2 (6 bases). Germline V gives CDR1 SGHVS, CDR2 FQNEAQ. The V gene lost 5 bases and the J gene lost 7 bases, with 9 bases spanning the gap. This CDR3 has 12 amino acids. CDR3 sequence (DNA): TGTGCCAGCAGCCCAGGGACTAATGAGCAGTTCTTC. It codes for CASSPGTNEQFF.

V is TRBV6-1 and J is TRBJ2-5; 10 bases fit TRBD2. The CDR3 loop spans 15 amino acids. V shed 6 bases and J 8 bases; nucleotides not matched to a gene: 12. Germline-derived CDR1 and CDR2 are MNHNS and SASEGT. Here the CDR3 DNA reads TGTGCCAGCAGGGATAGGACTAGCGGTGCATACACCCAGTACTTC. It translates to CASRDRTSGAYTQYF.

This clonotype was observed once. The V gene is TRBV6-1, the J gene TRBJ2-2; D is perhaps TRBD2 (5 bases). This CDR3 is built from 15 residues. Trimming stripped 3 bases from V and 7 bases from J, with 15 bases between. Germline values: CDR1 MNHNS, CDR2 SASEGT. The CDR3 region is CASSEPSYSSGELFF. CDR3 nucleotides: TGTGCCAGCAGTGAGCCTAGCTATTCCAGCGGGGAGCTGTTTTTT.